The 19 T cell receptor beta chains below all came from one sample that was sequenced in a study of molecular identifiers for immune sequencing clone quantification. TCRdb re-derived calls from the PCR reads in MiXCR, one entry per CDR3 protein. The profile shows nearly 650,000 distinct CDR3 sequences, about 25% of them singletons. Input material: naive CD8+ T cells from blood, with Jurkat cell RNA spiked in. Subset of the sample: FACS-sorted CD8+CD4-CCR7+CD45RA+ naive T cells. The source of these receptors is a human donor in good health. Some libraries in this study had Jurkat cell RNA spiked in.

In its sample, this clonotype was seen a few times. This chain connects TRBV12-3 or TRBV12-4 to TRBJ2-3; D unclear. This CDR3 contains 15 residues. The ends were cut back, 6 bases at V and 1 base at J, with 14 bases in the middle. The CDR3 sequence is CASRPLGSGTDTQYF. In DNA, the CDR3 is TGTGCCAGCAGGCCCCTAGGCTCTGGCACAGATACGCAGTATTTT.

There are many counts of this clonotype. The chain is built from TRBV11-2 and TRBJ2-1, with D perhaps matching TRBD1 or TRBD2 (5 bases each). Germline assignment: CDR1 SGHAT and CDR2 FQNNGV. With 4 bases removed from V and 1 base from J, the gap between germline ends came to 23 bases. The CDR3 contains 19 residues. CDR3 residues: CASSSPGTLRWRSYNEQFF. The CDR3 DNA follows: TGTGCCAGCAGCTCACCTGGGACGCTCAGGTGGAGGTCCTACAATGAGCAGTTCTTC.

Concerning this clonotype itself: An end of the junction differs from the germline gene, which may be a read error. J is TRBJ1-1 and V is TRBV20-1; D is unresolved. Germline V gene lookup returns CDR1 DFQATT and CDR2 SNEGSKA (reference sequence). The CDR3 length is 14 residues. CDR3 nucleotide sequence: TGCAGTGCCCGAGATCGGGTCCTGAACACTGGAGCTTTCTTT. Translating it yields CSARDRVLNTGAFF.

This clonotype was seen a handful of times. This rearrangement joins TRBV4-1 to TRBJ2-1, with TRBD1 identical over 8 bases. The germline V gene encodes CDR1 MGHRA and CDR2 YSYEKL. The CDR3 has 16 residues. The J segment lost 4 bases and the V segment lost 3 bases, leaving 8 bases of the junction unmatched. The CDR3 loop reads CASSHDPGQVYNEQFF. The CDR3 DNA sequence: TGCGCCAGCAGCCACGATCCGGGACAGGTTTACAATGAGCAGTTCTTC.

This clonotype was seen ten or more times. The CDR3 loop reads CASSPKPIRDQDTQYF. For the CDR3, the DNA is TGTGCCAGCAGTCCGAAACCGATCCGGGACCAAGATACGCAGTATTTT. The V and J genes are TRBV27 and TRBJ2-3; D is perhaps TRBD1 or TRBD2 (5 bases each). V dropped 5 bases and J dropped 5 bases, with 20 bases sitting between them. The germline V gene encodes CDR1 MNHEY and CDR2 SMNVEV (reference sequence). This CDR3 is 16 amino acids long.

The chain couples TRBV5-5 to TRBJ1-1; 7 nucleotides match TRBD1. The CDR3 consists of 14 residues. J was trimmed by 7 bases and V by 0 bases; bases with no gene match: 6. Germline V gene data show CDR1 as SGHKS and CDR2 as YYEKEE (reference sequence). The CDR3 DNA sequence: TGTGCCAGCAGCTTGGCCGGGACAGATCTTGAAGCTTTCTTT. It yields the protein CASSLAGTDLEAFF.

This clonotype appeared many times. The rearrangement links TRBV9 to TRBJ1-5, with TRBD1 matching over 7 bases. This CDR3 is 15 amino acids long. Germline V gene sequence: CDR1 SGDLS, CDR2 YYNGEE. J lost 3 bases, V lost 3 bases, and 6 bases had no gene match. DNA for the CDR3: TGTGCCAGCAGCGCCGGGACAGTGAACAATCAGCCCCAGCATTTT. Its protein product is CASSAGTVNNQPQHF.

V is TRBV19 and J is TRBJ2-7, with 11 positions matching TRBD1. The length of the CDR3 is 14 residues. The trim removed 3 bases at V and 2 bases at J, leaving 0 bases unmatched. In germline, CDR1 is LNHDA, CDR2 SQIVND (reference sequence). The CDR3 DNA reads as TGTGCCAGTAGTATGGGACAGGGGGCCTACGAGCAGTACTTC. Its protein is CASSMGQGAYEQYF. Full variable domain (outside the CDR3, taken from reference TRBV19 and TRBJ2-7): DGGITQSPKYLFRKEGQNVTLSCEQNLNHDAMYWYRQDPGQGLRLIYYSQIVNDFQKGDIAEGYSVSREKKESFPLTVTSAQKNPTAFYLCASSMGQGAYEQYFGPGTRLTVT.

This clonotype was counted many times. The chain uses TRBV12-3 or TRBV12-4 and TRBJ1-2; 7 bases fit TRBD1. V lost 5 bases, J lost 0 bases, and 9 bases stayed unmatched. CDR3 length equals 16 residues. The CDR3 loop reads CASSPDRASSNYGYTF. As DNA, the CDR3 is TGTGCCAGCAGTCCTGACAGGGCGTCTTCTAACTATGGCTACACCTTC.

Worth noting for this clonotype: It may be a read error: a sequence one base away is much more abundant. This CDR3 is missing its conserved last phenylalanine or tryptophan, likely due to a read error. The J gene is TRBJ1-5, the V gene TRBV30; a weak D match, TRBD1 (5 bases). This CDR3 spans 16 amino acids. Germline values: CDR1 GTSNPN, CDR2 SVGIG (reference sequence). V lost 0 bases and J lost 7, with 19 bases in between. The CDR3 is CAWSVYPGPRGQPQHL. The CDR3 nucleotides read TGTGCCTGGAGTGTATACCCGGGGCCGAGAGGGCAGCCCCAGCATCTT.

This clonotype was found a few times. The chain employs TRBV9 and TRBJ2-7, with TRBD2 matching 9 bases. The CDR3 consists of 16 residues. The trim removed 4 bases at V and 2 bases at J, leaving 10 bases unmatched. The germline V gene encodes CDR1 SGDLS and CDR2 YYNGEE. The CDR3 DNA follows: TGTGCCAGCAGCCCCGAGGGTCTAGCGGGACCCTACGAGCAGTACTTC. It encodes CASSPEGLAGPYEQYF.

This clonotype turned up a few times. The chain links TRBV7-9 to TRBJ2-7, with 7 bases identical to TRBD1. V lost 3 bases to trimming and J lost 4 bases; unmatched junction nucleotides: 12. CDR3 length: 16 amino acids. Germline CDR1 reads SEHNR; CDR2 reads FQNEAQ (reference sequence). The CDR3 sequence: CASSFVTGTAIYEQYF. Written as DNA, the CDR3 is TGTGCCAGCAGCTTCGTGACAGGGACAGCAATATACGAGCAGTACTTC.

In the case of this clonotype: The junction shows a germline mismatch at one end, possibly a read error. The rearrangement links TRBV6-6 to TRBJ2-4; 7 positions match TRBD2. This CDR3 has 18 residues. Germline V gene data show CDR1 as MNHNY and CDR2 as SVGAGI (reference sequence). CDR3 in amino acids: CASSHAMTSRLAKNIQYF. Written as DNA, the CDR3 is TGTGCCAGCAGTCACGCCATGACTAGCCGGCTAGCCAAAAACATCCAGTACTTC.

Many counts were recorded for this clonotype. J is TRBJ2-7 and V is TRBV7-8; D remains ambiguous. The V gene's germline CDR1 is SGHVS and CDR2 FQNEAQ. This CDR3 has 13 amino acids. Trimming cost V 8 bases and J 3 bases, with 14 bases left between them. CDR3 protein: CASSRGMFYEQYF. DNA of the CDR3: TGTGCCAGCTCCCGTGGAATGTTCTACGAGCAGTACTTC.

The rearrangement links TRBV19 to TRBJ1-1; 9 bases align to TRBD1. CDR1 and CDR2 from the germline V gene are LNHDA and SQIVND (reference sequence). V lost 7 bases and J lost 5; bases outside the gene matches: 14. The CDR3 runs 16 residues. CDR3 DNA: TGTGCCAGTACCCCCGGGACAGGGCCGTTAGGTACTGAAGCTTTCTTT. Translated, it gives CASTPGTGPLGTEAFF.

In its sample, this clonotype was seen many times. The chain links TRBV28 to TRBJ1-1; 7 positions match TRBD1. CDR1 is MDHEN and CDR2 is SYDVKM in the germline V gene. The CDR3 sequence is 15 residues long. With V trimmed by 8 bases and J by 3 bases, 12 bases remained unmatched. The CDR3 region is CASRQGRGRYTEAFF. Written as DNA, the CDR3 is TGTGCCAGCCGACAGGGACGCGGGAGGTACACTGAAGCTTTCTTT.

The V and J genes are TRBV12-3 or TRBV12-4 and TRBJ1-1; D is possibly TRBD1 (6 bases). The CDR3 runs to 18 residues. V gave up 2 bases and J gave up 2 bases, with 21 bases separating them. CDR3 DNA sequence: TGTGCCAGCAGTTTATCATATGGTACAGGGTGGGGAAACACTGAAGCTTTCTTT. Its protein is CASSLSYGTGWGNTEAFF.

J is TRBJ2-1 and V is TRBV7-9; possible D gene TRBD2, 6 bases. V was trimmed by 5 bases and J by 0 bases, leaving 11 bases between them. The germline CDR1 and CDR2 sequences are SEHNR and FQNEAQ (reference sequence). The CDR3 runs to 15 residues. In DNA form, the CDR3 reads TGTGCCAGCAGCGCCGACGGGAGCTCCTACAATGAGCAGTTCTTC. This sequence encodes CASSADGSSYNEQFF. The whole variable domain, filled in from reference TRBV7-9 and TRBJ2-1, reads DTGVSQNPRHKITKRGQNVTFRCDPISEHNRLYWYRQTLGQGPEFLTYFQNEAQLEKSRLLSDRFSAERPKGSFSTLEIQRTEQGDSAMYLCASSADGSSYNEQFFGPGTRLTVL.

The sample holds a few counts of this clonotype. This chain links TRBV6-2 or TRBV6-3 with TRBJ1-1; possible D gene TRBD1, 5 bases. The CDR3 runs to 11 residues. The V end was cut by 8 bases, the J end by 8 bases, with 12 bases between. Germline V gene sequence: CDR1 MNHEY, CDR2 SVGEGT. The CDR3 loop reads CASGDGGEAFF. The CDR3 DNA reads TGTGCCAGCGGTGACGGGGGAGAAGCTTTCTTT.